These 10 T cell receptor beta chains were all obtained from the same sample, sequenced in a study of metastatic and nonmetastatic thyroid tumors. Not a single patient had been given any form of treatment at any point before undergoing thyroid surgery. TCRdb re-called the PCR reads through MiXCR. The repertoire holds roughly 72,000 clones, with 18% as singletons. The specimen sequenced was blood. These receptors were taken from a female donor with papillary thyroid cancer or a benign thyroid nodule (not recorded which). Some clones in this sample may be carry-over from other donors' samples.

The chain recombines TRBV6-1 with TRBJ1-1; weak D call: TRBD1 (6 bases). Germline CDR1 is MNHNS and CDR2 is SASEGT. The V end was cut by 2 bases, the J end by 1 base, with 14 bases between. The CDR3 contains 16 residues. CDR3 amino acids: CASSEWGAAGNTEAFF. The CDR3 DNA reads TGTGCCAGCAGTGAATGGGGGGCCGCTGGGAACACTGAAGCTTTCTTT.

This clone was observed a single time. The same CDR3 can be traced to other DNA sequences in this sample. The rearrangement uses TRBV7-9 and TRBJ1-2; D gene ambiguous. Trimming shortened V by 5 bases and J by 8 bases, and 18 bases separated the two germline ends. The germline V gene encodes CDR1 SEHNR and CDR2 FQNEAQ (reference sequence). This CDR3 has 14 amino acids. The CDR3 DNA sequence: TGTGCCAGCAGCCCCCTTTTGGGTGATTGGGGCTACACCTTC. Translated, it gives CASSPLLGDWGYTF.

This clone was seen many times. The junction shows a germline mismatch at one end, possibly a read error. The chain employs TRBV10-3 and TRBJ2-7, with 9 bases matching TRBD2. In germline, CDR1 is ENHRY, CDR2 SYGVKD. The CDR3 totals 13 residues. The CDR3 DNA is TGTGCCGCCCAGGGACTAGCCTCCTCCGAGCAGTACTTC. It is translated as CAAQGLASSEQYF.

This clone was counted many times. V and J are TRBV19 and TRBJ2-3; 15 nucleotides line up with TRBD2. The CDR3 spans 18 residues. J was trimmed by 4 bases and V by 6 bases; bases with no gene match: 11. Germline assignment: CDR1 LNHDA and CDR2 SQIVND (reference sequence). The DNA for the CDR3 is TGTGCCAGTAGAGGGACTAGCGGGAGGAGTGGTAGTGCAGATACGCAGTATTTT. Translating it yields CASRGTSGRSGSADTQYF.

This clone was picked up a small number of times. The CDR3 reads CATSDLEAEYF. The DNA for the CDR3 is TGTGCCACCAGTGATTTGGAGGCGGAGTATTTT. The chain is built from TRBV24-1 and TRBJ2-3, with unresolved D. V lost 0 bases and J 13 bases, leaving 7 bases between the germline ends. Per the germline V gene, CDR1 is KGHDR and CDR2 is SFDVKD. The CDR3 consists of 11 residues.

The gene calls are TRBV7-6 and TRBJ2-5; D gene unclear. Trimming took off 6 bases at V and 5 bases at J, with 16 bases between the two ends. Germline-derived CDR1 and CDR2 are SGHVS and FNYEAQ. The CDR3 runs to 14 residues. The CDR3 protein is CASSLGGQVETQYF. In DNA form, the CDR3 reads TGTGCCAGCAGTCTCGGTGGGCAGGTGGAGACCCAGTACTTC.

This clone was detected ten times or more. Here the CDR3 DNA reads TGTGCCACCCATCCCGGCCCAGGCGGTCCGCAGTATTTT. Amino acid sequence: CATHPGPGGPQYF. This chain joins TRBV6-1 and TRBJ2-3; D is uncertain. This CDR3 comprises 13 residues. Trimming took 10 bases from V and 10 from J, leaving 21 bases between them. Germline V gene lookup returns CDR1 MNHNS and CDR2 SASEGT.

Regarding this clone: A read error may explain this, as a much larger clone is one base away. The chain couples TRBV10-1 to TRBJ2-3; D might be TRBD2 (6 bases). From germline, CDR1 is WNHNN and CDR2 SYGVQD (reference sequence). Trimming pared 1 base from V and 1 base from J, leaving 12 bases between. This CDR3 contains 16 residues. The CDR3 loop is CASSELAVFGTDTQYF. CDR3 coding DNA: TGCGCCAGCAGTGAGTTAGCGGTGTTTGGCACAGATACGCAGTATTTT.

This sequence joins TRBV13 and TRBJ2-3; a possible D gene is TRBD2 (7 bases). The V end was cut by 4 bases, the J end by 6 bases, with 17 bases between. The CDR3 has 15 residues. Per germline, CDR1 PRHDT and CDR2 FYEKMQ (reference sequence). The CDR3 nucleotides are TGTGCCAGCAGCTCCCTTCGGGGGCGGGGGGATACGCAGTATTTT. Encoded protein: CASSSLRGRGDTQYF.

This clone has at least ten counts. This chain uses TRBV2 with TRBJ1-1, with D possibly TRBD1 on 6 matching bases. The CDR3 has 14 residues. Germline V lookup: CDR1 SNHLY, CDR2 FYNNEI. Trimming removed 6 bases at V and 2 bases at J, with 13 bases between. This CDR3 is CASSWTVLNTEAFF. In DNA, the CDR3 is TGTGCCAGCAGCTGGACAGTACTTAACACTGAAGCTTTCTTT. Together with reference TRBV2 and TRBJ1-1, the CDR3 gives the full variable domain: EPEVTQTPSHQVTQMGQEVILRCVPISNHLYFYWYRQILGQKVEFLVSFYNNEISEKSEIFDDQFSVERPDGSNFTLKIRSTKLEDSAMYFCASSWTVLNTEAFFGQGTRLTVV.